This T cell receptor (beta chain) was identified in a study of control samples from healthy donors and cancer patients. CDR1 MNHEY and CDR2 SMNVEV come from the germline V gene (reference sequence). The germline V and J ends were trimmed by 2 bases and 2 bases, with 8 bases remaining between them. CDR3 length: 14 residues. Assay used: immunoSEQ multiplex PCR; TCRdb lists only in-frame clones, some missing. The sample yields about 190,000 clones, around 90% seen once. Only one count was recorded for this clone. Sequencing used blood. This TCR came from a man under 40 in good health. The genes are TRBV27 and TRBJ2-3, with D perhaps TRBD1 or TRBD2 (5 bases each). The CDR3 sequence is CASSLGGFTDTQYF. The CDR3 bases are TGTGCCAGCAGTTTAGGGGGTTTCACAGATACGCAGTATTTT.